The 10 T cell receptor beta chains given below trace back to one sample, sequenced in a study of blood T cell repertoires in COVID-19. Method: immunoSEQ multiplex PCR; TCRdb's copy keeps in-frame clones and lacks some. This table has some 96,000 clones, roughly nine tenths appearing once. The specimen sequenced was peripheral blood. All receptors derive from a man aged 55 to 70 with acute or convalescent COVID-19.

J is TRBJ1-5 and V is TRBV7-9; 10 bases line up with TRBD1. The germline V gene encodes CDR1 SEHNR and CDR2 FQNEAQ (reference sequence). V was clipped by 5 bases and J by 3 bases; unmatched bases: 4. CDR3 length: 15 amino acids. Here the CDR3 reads CASSPGQGNNQPQHF. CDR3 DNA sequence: TGTGCCAGCAGCCCGGGACAGGGGAACAATCAGCCCCAGCATTTT. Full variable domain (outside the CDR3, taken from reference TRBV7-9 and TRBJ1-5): DTGVSQNPRHKITKRGQNVTFRCDPISEHNRLYWYRQTLGQGPEFLTYFQNEAQLEKSRLLSDRFSAERPKGSFSTLEIQRTEQGDSAMYLCASSPGQGNNQPQHFGDGTRLSIL.

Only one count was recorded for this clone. The CDR3 here is CASSPGQGAPGANVLTF. CDR3 DNA: TGTGCCAGTTCACCGGGACAGGGGGCGCCTGGGGCCAACGTCCTGACTTTC. The gene calls are TRBV19 and TRBJ2-6, with 12 bases aligning to TRBD1. V was pared by 8 bases and J by 2 bases, with 7 bases of the junction left unmatched. From germline, CDR1 is LNHDA and CDR2 SQIVND (reference sequence). This CDR3 comprises 17 residues.

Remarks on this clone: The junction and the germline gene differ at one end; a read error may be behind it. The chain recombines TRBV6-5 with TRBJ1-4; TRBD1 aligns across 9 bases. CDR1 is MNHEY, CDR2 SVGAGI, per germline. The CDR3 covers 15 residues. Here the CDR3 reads CASSDSGTGREKLFF. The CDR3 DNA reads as TGTGCCAGCAGTGACTCCGGGACAGGGAGAGAAAAACTGTTTTTT.

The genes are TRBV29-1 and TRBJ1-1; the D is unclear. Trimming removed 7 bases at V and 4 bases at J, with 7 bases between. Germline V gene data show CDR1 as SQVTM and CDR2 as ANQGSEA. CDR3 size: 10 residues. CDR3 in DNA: TGCAGCGGCGGAGGCACTGAAGCTTTCTTT. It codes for CSGGGTEAFF. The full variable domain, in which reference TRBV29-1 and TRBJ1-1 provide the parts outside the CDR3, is SAVISQKPSRDICQRGTSLTIQCQVDSQVTMMFWYRQQPGQSLTLIATANQGSEATYESGFVIDKFPISRPNLTFSTLTVSNMSPEDSSIYLCSGGGTEAFFGQGTRLTVV.

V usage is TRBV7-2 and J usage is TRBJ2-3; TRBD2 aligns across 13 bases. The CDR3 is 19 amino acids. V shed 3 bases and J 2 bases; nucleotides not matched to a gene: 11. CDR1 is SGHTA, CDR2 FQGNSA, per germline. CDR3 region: CASSLYPGTSGAVTDTQYF. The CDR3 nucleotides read TGTGCCAGCAGCTTGTACCCTGGGACTAGCGGGGCGGTCACAGATACGCAGTATTTT.

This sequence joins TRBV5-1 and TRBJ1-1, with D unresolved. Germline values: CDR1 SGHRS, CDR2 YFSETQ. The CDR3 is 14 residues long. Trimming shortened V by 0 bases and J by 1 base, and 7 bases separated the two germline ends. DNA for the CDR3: TGCGCCAGCAGCTTGGGGGCCCGGAACACTGAAGCTTTCTTT. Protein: CASSLGARNTEAFF.

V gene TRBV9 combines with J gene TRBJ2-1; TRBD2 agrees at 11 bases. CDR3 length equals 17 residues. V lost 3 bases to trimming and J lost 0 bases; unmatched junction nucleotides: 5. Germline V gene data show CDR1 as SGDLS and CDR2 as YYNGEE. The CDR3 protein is CASSGGTSGSSYNEQFF. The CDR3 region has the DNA TGTGCCAGCAGCGGCGGGACTAGCGGAAGCTCCTACAATGAGCAGTTCTTC.

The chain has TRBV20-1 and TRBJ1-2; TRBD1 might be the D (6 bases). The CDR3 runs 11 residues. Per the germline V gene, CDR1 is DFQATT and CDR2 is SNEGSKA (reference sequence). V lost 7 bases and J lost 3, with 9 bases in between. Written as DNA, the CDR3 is TGCAGTGGGGACAACGACTATGGCTACACCTTC. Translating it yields CSGDNDYGYTF.

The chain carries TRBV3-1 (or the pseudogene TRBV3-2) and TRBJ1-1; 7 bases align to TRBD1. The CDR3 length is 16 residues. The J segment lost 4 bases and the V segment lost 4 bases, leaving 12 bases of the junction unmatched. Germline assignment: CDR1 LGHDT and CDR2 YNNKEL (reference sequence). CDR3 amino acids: CASSRSLRQGGTEAFF. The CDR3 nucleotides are TGTGCCAGCAGCCGAAGCCTACGCCAGGGGGGCACTGAAGCTTTCTTT.

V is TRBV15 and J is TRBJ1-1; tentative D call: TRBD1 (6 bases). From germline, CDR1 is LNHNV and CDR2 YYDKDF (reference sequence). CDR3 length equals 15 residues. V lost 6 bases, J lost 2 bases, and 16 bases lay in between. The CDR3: CATRDRRGLNTEAFF. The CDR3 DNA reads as TGTGCCACCAGGGACCGCAGGGGCCTAAACACTGAAGCTTTCTTT.